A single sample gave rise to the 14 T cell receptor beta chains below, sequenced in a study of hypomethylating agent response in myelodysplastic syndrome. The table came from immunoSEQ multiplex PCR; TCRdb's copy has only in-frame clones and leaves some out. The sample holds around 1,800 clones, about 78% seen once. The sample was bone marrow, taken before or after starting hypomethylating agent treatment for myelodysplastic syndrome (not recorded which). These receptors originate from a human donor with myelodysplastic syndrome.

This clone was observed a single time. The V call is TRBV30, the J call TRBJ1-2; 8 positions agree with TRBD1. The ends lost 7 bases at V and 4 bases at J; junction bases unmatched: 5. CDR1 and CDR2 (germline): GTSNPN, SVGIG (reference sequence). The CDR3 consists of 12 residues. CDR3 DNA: TGTGCCTCCAGGGGGCGCAGCTATGGCTACACCTTC. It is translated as CASRGRSYGYTF.

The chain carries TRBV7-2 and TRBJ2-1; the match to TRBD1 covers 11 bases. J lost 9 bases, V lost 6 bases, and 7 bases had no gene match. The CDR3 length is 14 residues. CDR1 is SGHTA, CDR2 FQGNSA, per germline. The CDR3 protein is CASRVGTGGFEQFF. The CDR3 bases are TGTGCCAGCAGGGTGGGGACAGGGGGTTTTGAGCAGTTCTTC.

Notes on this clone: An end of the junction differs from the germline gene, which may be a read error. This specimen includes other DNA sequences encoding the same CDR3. Here the CDR3 DNA reads TGTGCCACCAGCAGAGGTTATCCAGCACCCTTACAAGAGACTCAGTACTTC. Translated, it gives CATSRGYPAPLQETQYF. V is TRBV15 and J is TRBJ2-5; D remains ambiguous. Germline values: CDR1 LNHNV, CDR2 YYDKDF (reference sequence). The CDR3 spans 17 residues.

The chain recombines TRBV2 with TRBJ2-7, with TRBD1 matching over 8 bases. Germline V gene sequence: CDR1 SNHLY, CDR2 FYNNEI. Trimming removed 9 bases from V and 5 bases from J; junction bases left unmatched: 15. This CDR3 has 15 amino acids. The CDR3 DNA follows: TGTGCCAGGGGGGGAGACAGGGGAGGCGCGGACGAGCAGTACTTC. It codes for CARGGDRGGADEQYF.

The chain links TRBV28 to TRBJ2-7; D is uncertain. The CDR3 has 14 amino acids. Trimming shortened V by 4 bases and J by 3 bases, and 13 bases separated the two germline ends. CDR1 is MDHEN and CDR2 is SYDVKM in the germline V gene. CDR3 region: CASSSVGFLYEQYF. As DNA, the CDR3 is TGTGCCAGCAGTTCGGTGGGATTCCTCTACGAGCAGTACTTC. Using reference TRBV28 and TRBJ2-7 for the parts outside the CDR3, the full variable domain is DVKVTQSSRYLVKRTGEKVFLECVQDMDHENMFWYRQDPGLGLRLIYFSYDVKMKEKGDIPEGYSVSREKKERFSLILESASTNQTSMYLCASSSVGFLYEQYFGPGTRLTVT.

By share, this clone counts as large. CDR3 DNA: TGTGCCAGCACCCAGGGCTCCGAGCAGTACTTC. It yields the protein CASTQGSEQYF. The chain carries TRBV2 and TRBJ2-7; maybe TRBD1 (5 bases). The CDR3 extends over 11 amino acids. V dropped 7 bases and J dropped 6 bases, with 10 bases sitting between them. CDR1 is SNHLY, CDR2 FYNNEI, per germline.

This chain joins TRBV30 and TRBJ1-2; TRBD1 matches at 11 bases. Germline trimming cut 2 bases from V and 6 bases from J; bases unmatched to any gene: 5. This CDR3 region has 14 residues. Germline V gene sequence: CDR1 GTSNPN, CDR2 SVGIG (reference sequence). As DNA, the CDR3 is TGTGCCTGGAGTTTACCGGGACAGGGGGATGGCTACACCTTC. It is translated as CAWSLPGQGDGYTF.

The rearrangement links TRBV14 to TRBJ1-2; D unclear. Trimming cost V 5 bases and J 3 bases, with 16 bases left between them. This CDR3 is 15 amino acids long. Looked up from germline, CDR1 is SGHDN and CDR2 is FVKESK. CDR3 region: CASSKDSLAYYGYTF. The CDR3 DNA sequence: TGTGCCAGCAGCAAGGACTCCTTGGCCTACTATGGCTACACCTTC.

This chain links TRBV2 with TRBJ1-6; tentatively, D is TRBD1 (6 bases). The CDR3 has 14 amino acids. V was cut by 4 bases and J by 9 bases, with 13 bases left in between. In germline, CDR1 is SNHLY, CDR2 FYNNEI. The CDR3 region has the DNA TGTGCCAGCAGTGCTGACAGGTATTCTTCACCCCTCCACTTT. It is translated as CASSADRYSSPLHF.

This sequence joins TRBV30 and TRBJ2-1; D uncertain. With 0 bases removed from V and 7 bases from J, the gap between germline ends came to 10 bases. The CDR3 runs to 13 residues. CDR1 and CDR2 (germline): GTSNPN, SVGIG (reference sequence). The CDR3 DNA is TGTGCCTGGAGTGTAGGACCCGTGAATGAGCAGTTCTTC. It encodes CAWSVGPVNEQFF.

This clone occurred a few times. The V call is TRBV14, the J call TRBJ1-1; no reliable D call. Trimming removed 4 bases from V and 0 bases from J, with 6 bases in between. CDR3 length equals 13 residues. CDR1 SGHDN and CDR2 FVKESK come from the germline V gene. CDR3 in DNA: TGTGCCAGCAGCCGGAACATGAACACTGAAGCTTTCTTT. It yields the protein CASSRNMNTEAFF.

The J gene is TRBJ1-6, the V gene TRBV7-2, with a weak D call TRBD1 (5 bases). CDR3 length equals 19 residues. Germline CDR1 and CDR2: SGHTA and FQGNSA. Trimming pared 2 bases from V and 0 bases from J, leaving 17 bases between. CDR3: CASSLWYGHPFSYNSPLHF. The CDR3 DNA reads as TGTGCCAGCAGCTTATGGTACGGACACCCCTTCTCCTATAATTCACCCCTCCACTTT. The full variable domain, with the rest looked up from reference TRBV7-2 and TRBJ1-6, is GAGVSQSPSNKVTEKGKDVELRCDPISGHTALYWYRQSLGQGLEFLIYFQGNSAPDKSGLPSDRFSAERTGGSVSTLTIQRTQQEDSAVYLCASSLWYGHPFSYNSPLHFGNGTRLTVT.

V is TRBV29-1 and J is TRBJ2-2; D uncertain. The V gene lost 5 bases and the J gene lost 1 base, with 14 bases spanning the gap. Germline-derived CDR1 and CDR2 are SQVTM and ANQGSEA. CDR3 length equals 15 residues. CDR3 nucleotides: TGCAGCGTTCAGGAATTGGCCCGGAACACCGGGGAGCTGTTTTTT. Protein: CSVQELARNTGELFF.

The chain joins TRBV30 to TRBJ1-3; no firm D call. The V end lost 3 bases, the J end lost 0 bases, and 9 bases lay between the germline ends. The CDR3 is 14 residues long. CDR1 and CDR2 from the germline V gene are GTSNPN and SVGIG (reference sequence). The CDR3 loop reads CAWSKSHSGNTIYF. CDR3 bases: TGTGCCTGGAGCAAATCCCACTCTGGAAACACCATATATTTT. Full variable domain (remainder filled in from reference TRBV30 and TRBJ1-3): SQTIHQWPATLVQPVGSPLSLECTVEGTSNPNLYWYRQAAGRGLQLLFYSVGIGQISSEVPQNLSASRPQDRQFILSSKKLLLSDSGFYLCAWSKSHSGNTIYFGEGSWLTVV.